One and the same sample provided the 31 T cell receptor beta chains below, sequenced in a study of CD8+CD57+ T cells in acquired aplastic anemia. In patients chosen for sequencing, flow cytometry had shown CD8+CD57+ cell expansion. Genomic DNA was employed as the template in profiling TCR beta VDJ and CDR3. TCRdb recomputed calls from the reads with MiXCR, one row per CDR3 protein. The data show about 160,000 distinct CDR3 sequences, 40% to 60% seen once. Sequenced sample: sorted CD4+, CD8+, or CD8+CD57+ T cells (not recorded which) from PBMCs. Receptor source: a human donor with aplastic anemia.

The chain employs TRBV6-1 and TRBJ1-6, with TRBD1 identical over 7 bases. V was pared by 3 bases and J by 5 bases, with 7 bases of the junction left unmatched. Germline values: CDR1 MNHNS, CDR2 SASEGT. This CDR3 is built from 16 residues. The DNA for the CDR3 is TGTGCCAGCAGTGAGAGAACAGGGGCCCATAATTCACCCCTCCACTTT. Its translation is CASSERTGAHNSPLHF.

This clonotype appeared once. The chain is built from TRBV20-1 and TRBJ1-2; D not certain. Germline lookup yields CDR1 DFQATT and CDR2 SNEGSKA (reference sequence). Between the trimmed V and J ends, which lost 0 bases and 8 bases, there was a span of 7 bases. CDR3 length: 11 amino acids. The CDR3 bases are TGCAGTGCTAGAGAGGTCCGGGGCTACACCTTC. Amino acid sequence: CSAREVRGYTF.

The gene calls are TRBV11-1 and TRBJ2-3; 7 bases align to TRBD1. V dropped 5 bases and J dropped 5; count of bases not matched to a gene: 13. CDR3 length: 16 amino acids. Germline loops: CDR1 SGHAT, CDR2 FQDESV (reference sequence). This CDR3 reads CASSTNRGFTGDTQYF. CDR3 coding DNA: TGTGCCAGCAGCACAAACAGGGGATTTACAGGAGATACGCAGTATTTT.

The chain joins TRBV10-1 to TRBJ1-6, with TRBD1 identical over 9 bases. The V segment lost 4 bases and the J segment 10 bases; nucleotides outside the gene matches: 2. From germline, CDR1 is WNHNN and CDR2 SYGVQD (reference sequence). The CDR3 sequence is 13 residues long. Here the CDR3 DNA reads TGCGCCAGCAGTGGGACAGGGGACTCACCCCTCCACTTT. Protein sequence: CASSGTGDSPLHF.

V and J are TRBV9 and TRBJ1-2; tentatively, D is TRBD1 (5 bases). In germline, CDR1 is SGDLS, CDR2 YYNGEE. Trimming took 4 bases from V and 13 from J, leaving 17 bases between them. The CDR3 runs 12 residues. This CDR3 is CASSTSGLDCTF. CDR3 DNA sequence: TGTGCCAGCAGCACATCGGGACTTGACTGCACCTTC.

This clonotype appeared a few times. The chain couples TRBV24-1 to TRBJ2-2; D gene unclear. Trimming stripped 7 bases from V and 7 bases from J, with 9 bases between. Germline V gene data show CDR1 as KGHDR and CDR2 as SFDVKD. The CDR3 consists of 12 residues. The CDR3 region has the DNA TGTGCCACCAGGAGGTCGGGCGGGGAGCTGTTTTTT. Protein sequence: CATRRSGGELFF.

The CDR3 loop is CASSRGSAETQYF. The CDR3 DNA sequence: TGTGCCAGCAGCCGAGGTAGTGCAGAGACCCAGTACTTC. V and J are TRBV7-2 and TRBJ2-5; D is uncertain. Deletions cut 5 bases from V and 4 bases from J, with 11 bases between. The CDR3 totals 13 residues. CDR1 and CDR2 (germline): SGHTA, FQGNSA.

This clonotype turned up a few times. This chain links TRBV25-1 with TRBJ1-6, with D uncertain. CDR3 length equals 15 residues. The germline V gene encodes CDR1 MGHDK and CDR2 SYGVNS. Trimming took off 5 bases at V and 8 bases at J, with 16 bases between the two ends. CDR3 bases: TGTGCCAGCAGTACTCACAGCGGCAATGATTCACCCCTCCACTTT. This sequence encodes CASSTHSGNDSPLHF.

About this clonotype: A much larger clone lies a single base off, so this may be a read error. In DNA, the CDR3 is TGTGCCAGCGGCCGAGGGGGAGGCTATGGCTACACCTTC. This gives the protein CASGRGGGYGYTF. The J gene is TRBJ1-2, the V gene TRBV5-6; perhaps TRBD1 as D (6 bases). V lost 7 bases and J 4 bases, leaving 14 bases between the germline ends. The germline CDR1 and CDR2 sequences are SGHDT and YYEEEE. The CDR3 consists of 13 residues.

This clonotype was counted many times. The chain links TRBV11-2 to TRBJ2-2, with 7 positions matching TRBD2. Germline V gives CDR1 SGHAT, CDR2 FQNNGV. V shed 5 bases, J shed 5 bases, and the junction held 14 bases outside the gene matches. CDR3 length: 17 residues. CDR3 region: CASSPGTGGPGTGELFF. The CDR3, as DNA: TGTGCCAGCAGCCCTGGGACGGGAGGCCCCGGGACCGGGGAGCTGTTTTTT.

This clonotype was counted between two and nine times. The chain has TRBV27 and TRBJ1-1; 7 bases fit TRBD1. This CDR3 spans 14 amino acids. CDR1 MNHEY and CDR2 SMNVEV come from the germline V gene (reference sequence). V gave up 5 bases and J gave up 5 bases; unmatched junction bases: 8. The DNA of the CDR3 is TGTGCCAGCAGTCGGAGGGGGCTCGGAACTGAAGCTTTCTTT. Translating it yields CASSRRGLGTEAFF.

This clonotype was recorded at least ten times. The chain links TRBV12-3 or TRBV12-4 to TRBJ2-2; D remains unclear. The CDR3 is 11 residues long. V lost 2 bases and J lost 10, with 5 bases in between. For the CDR3, the DNA is TGTGCCAGCAGTTTAATTGAGGAGCTGTTTTTT. Translated: CASSLIEELFF.

This clonotype appeared many times. The chain employs TRBV9 and TRBJ1-6, with D unclear. The CDR3 spans 12 residues. Germline CDR1 SGDLS, CDR2 YYNGEE. Trimming shortened V by 5 bases and J by 7 bases, and 7 bases separated the two germline ends. The CDR3 reads CASSQQNSPLHF. The CDR3 DNA is TGTGCCAGCAGTCAACAGAATTCACCCCTCCACTTT.

Details on this clonotype: This clone may be a read error of a much larger clone one base away. The chain uses TRBV12-3 or TRBV12-4 and TRBJ1-2; D is ambiguous. With 3 bases removed from V and 10 bases from J, the gap between germline ends came to 12 bases. The CDR3 loop spans 12 amino acids. The CDR3 loop is CASSFGPPPYTF. For the CDR3, the DNA is TGTGCCAGCAGTTTCGGACCGCCTCCCTACACCTTC.

This chain connects TRBV29-1 to TRBJ1-1; 8 nucleotides align to TRBD1. After removal of 5 bases from V and 1 base from J, the junction contained 3 bases not matched to a gene. The CDR3 runs 13 residues. Per germline, CDR1 SQVTM and CDR2 ANQGSEA. The CDR3 region has the DNA TGCAGCGTTCGACAGGGGAGGAACACTGAAGCTTTCTTT. This sequence encodes CSVRQGRNTEAFF.

This clonotype was observed many times. V gene TRBV11-3 combines with J gene TRBJ2-6; no clear D gene. Trimming shortened V by 1 base and J by 0 bases, and 4 bases separated the two germline ends. This CDR3 is 15 amino acids long. The germline V gene has CDR1 SGHNT and CDR2 YENEEA. The CDR3 bases are TGTGCCAGCAGCTTAGGATACTCTGGGGCCAACGTCCTGACTTTC. Amino acid sequence: CASSLGYSGANVLTF. Combining the CDR3 with reference TRBV11-3 and TRBJ2-6 gives the whole variable domain EAGVVQSPRYKIIEKKQPVAFWCNPISGHNTLYWYLQNLGQGPELLIRYENEEAVDDSQLPKDRFSAERLKGVDSTLKIQPAELGDSAVYLCASSLGYSGANVLTFGAGSRLTVL.

This clonotype was observed once. The chain uses TRBV24-1 and TRBJ2-1; tentative D call: TRBD1 (5 bases). The CDR3 is 16 residues long. Between the trimmed V and J ends, which lost 7 bases and 10 bases, there was a span of 25 bases. CDR1 and CDR2 (germline): KGHDR, SFDVKD. This CDR3 reads CATSSDSSYSRREQFF. CDR3 DNA: TGTGCCACCAGCTCTGACAGCAGTTACTCGCGGAGAGAGCAGTTCTTC.

The chain's CDR3 is CASSFREIGSPLHF. As DNA, the CDR3 is TGTGCCAGCAGCTTTAGGGAAATTGGGTCACCCCTCCACTTT. The chain links TRBV7-6 to TRBJ1-6; unclear D gene. CDR1 and CDR2 from the germline V gene are SGHVS and FNYEAQ. This CDR3 region has 14 residues. Trimming removed 3 bases from V and 10 bases from J, with 13 bases in between.

This clonotype appeared many times. The chain couples TRBV20-1 to TRBJ1-1; D not certain. The germline V and J ends were trimmed by 1 base and 2 bases, with 11 bases remaining between them. Germline V gene lookup returns CDR1 DFQATT and CDR2 SNEGSKA (reference sequence). The length of the CDR3 is 14 residues. CDR3 protein: CSARVKGINTEAFF. The DNA of the CDR3 is TGCAGTGCTAGAGTTAAAGGTATTAACACTGAAGCTTTCTTT.

Remarks on this clonotype: One end of the junction fails to match germline, which may point to a read error. The chain has TRBV10-3 and TRBJ1-6; TRBD1 might be the D (6 bases). The germline V gene encodes CDR1 ENHRY and CDR2 SYGVKD. The CDR3 loop spans 15 amino acids. CDR3: CVISESGGQDSPLHF. The CDR3 DNA reads as TGTGTCATCAGTGAGTCGGGGGGGCAGGATTCACCCCTCCACTTT.

A few counts support this clonotype. The V gene is TRBV10-2, the J gene TRBJ1-6; perhaps TRBD1 as D (5 bases). CDR1 and CDR2 from the germline V gene are WSHSY and SAAADI. Deletions cut 3 bases from V and 9 bases from J, with 21 bases between. The CDR3 is made up of 17 amino acids. The CDR3 coding sequence is TGCGCCAGCAGTGAAGGGCTATCGGGGTACAGGTCTTCACCCCTCCACTTT. Amino acid sequence: CASSEGLSGYRSSPLHF.

The chain couples TRBV24-1 to TRBJ2-5; 10 bases map to TRBD1. The trim removed 11 bases at V and 3 bases at J, leaving 8 bases unmatched. The CDR3 is 14 residues long. Per the germline V gene, CDR1 is KGHDR and CDR2 is SFDVKD. This CDR3 is CASQTGGTKETQYF. CDR3 DNA: TGTGCCAGCCAGACAGGGGGCACCAAAGAGACCCAGTACTTC.

This clonotype was recorded at least ten times. The chain joins TRBV11-2 to TRBJ2-7, with 10 nucleotides matching TRBD2. There are 15 residues in the CDR3. The V and J ends lost 2 bases and 1 base, in that order; junction bases with no gene match: 2. Germline assignment: CDR1 SGHAT and CDR2 FQNNGV. CDR3 region: CASSLRTSGSYEQYF. Here the CDR3 DNA reads TGTGCCAGCAGCTTACGGACTAGCGGTTCCTACGAGCAGTACTTC.

This clonotype came up many times. The genes are TRBV7-3 and TRBJ1-2; a possible D gene is TRBD1 (6 bases). CDR1 SGHTA and CDR2 FQGTGA come from the germline V gene. The length of the CDR3 is 14 residues. V lost 4 bases to trimming and J lost 6 bases, with 15 bases between them. The CDR3 DNA sequence: TGTGCCAGCAGCTCGGTGGGGGGCCGGGATGGCTACACCTTC. Amino acid sequence: CASSSVGGRDGYTF.

The rearrangement uses TRBV2 and TRBJ1-6; D is possibly TRBD1 (6 bases). This CDR3 has 16 amino acids. The V end was cut by 6 bases, the J end by 1 base, with 13 bases between. CDR1 is SNHLY, CDR2 FYNNEI, per germline. The CDR3 sequence is CASRGRGGSYNSPLHF. CDR3 coding DNA: TGTGCCAGCAGAGGTCGAGGGGGTTCCTATAATTCACCCCTCCACTTT. The full variable domain, completed using reference TRBV2 and TRBJ1-6, is EPEVTQTPSHQVTQMGQEVILRCVPISNHLYFYWYRQILGQKVEFLVSFYNNEISEKSEIFDDQFSVERPDGSNFTLKIRSTKLEDSAMYFCASRGRGGSYNSPLHFGNGTRLTVT.

This clonotype was seen more than once but under ten times. The chain is built from TRBV9 and TRBJ1-6, with a weak D call TRBD1 (5 bases). Trimming pared 6 bases from V and 16 bases from J, leaving 14 bases between. The CDR3 totals 11 residues. Per germline, CDR1 SGDLS and CDR2 YYNGEE. The CDR3 loop is CASTPGDRLHF. Written as DNA, the CDR3 is TGTGCCAGCACCCCGGGGGACCGTCTCCACTTT.

The table lists this clonotype with a count of one. A read error may account for a junction end that differs from germline. The rearrangement joins TRBV20-1 to TRBJ2-5, with D perhaps TRBD1 (6 bases). The V gene's germline CDR1 is DFQATT and CDR2 SNEGSKA (reference sequence). The CDR3 extends over 13 amino acids. CDR3 sequence: CSAGAQGIETQHF. For the CDR3, the DNA is TGCAGTGCTGGGGCCCAGGGGATAGAGACCCAGCACTTC.

This clonotype was detected a few times. It may be a read error: a sequence one base away is much more abundant. This likely comes from a read error, as the CDR3 has no conserved phenylalanine or tryptophan at its end. The CDR3: CASSPAKTGELFS. The CDR3 bases are TGTGCCAGCAGCCCGGCAAAGACCGGGGAGCTGTTTTCT. V is TRBV14 and J is TRBJ2-2; D not certain. This CDR3 spans 13 amino acids. The germline V and J ends were trimmed by 4 bases and 5 bases, with 8 bases remaining between them. Germline CDR1 and CDR2: SGHDN and FVKESK.

The rearrangement joins TRBV27 to TRBJ2-7, with D uncertain. The CDR3 extends over 13 amino acids. With 5 bases removed from V and 1 base from J, the gap between germline ends came to 9 bases. Germline loops: CDR1 MNHEY, CDR2 SMNVEV (reference sequence). The CDR3 DNA reads TGTGCCAGCAGTGGGTATCAGTCCTACGAGCAGTACTTC. Amino acids: CASSGYQSYEQYF.

This clonotype was seen at least ten times. The V and J genes are TRBV19 and TRBJ1-1; D may be TRBD1 (5 bases). CDR3 length: 15 amino acids. Between the trimmed V and J ends, which lost 4 bases and 1 base, there was a span of 13 bases. CDR1 LNHDA and CDR2 SQIVND come from the germline V gene (reference sequence). CDR3 protein: CASSKQGIGNTEAFF. The CDR3 coding sequence is TGTGCCAGTAGTAAGCAGGGAATTGGGAACACTGAAGCTTTCTTT. The full variable domain, its missing parts supplied by reference TRBV19 and TRBJ1-1, is DGGITQSPKYLFRKEGQNVTLSCEQNLNHDAMYWYRQDPGQGLRLIYYSQIVNDFQKGDIAEGYSVSREKKESFPLTVTSAQKNPTAFYLCASSKQGIGNTEAFFGQGTRLTVV.

The chain combines TRBV7-8 with TRBJ2-1; tentatively, D is TRBD1 (6 bases). Germline CDR1 and CDR2: SGHVS and FQNEAQ. Trimming removed 5 bases at V and 15 bases at J, with 14 bases between. This CDR3 contains 11 residues. The CDR3 DNA reads as TGTGCCAGCAGCGGGGGCCGATATTGGTTCTTC. Translated: CASSGGRYWFF.